This TCR beta chain was identified in a study of identical twins. Study observations and caveats: Fewer insertions characterized abundant cord blood beta clonotypes, whereas memory repertoires showed none.

TCRdb called the 5' RACE reads again in MiXCR, with one record for every CDR3 protein. The sample lists approximately 250,000 distinct CDR3 sequences, 6.5% to 8% occurring once. Among all donors, each was a healthy Caucasian. CDR3 size: 14 residues. The V gene's germline CDR1 is SGHKS and CDR2 YYEKEE (reference sequence). V dropped 4 bases and J dropped 10 bases, with 19 bases sitting between them. For this clonotype: As yet, its antigen is unknown.

The same data also contributed to another study, on T cells expressing NK-cell markers. That work contributes: Out of eight donors sequenced, seven tested HCMV-seropositive and the remaining one seronegative.

The chain links TRBV5-5 to TRBJ2-3; TRBD2 might be the D (5 bases). The source of this sequence is a woman younger than 30 in good health. Specimen: CD8+ T cells sorted from blood. CDR3 sequence (DNA): TGTGCCAGCAGCGCCGGACTCCTCGCTGGTGCGCAGTATTTT. Translating it yields CASSAGLLAGAQYF.